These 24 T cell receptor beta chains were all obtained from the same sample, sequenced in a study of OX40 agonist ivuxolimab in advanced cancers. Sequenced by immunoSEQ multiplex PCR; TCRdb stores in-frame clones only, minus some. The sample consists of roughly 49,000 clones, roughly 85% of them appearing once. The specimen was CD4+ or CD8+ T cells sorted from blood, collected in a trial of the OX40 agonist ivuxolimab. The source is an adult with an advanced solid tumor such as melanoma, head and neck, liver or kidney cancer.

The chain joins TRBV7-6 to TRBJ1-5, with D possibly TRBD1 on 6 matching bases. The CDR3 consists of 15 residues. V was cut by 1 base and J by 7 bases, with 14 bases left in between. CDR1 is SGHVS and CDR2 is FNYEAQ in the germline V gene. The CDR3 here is CASSLDDRRGQPQHF. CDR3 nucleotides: TGTGCCAGCAGCTTAGACGACAGGCGGGGGCAGCCCCAGCATTTT.

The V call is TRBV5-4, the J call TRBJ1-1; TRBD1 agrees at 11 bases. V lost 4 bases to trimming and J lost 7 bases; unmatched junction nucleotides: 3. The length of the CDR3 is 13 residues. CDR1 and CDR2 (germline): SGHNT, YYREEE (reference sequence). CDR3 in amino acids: CASSEDRGREAFF. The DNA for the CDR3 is TGTGCCAGCAGCGAGGACAGGGGGCGTGAAGCTTTCTTT.

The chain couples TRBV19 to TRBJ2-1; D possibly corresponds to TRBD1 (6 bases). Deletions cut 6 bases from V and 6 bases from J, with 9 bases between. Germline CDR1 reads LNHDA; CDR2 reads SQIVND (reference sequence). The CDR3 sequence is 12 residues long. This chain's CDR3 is CASSGQFNEQFF. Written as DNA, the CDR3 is TGTGCCAGTAGCGGACAGTTCAATGAGCAGTTCTTC.

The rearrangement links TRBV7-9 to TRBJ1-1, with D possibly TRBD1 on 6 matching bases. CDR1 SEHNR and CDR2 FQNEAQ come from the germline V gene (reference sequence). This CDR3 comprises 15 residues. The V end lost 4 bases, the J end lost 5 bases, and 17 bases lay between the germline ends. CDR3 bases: TGTGCCAGCAGCTGGCTGGAGGGGGGTTTTACTGAAGCTTTCTTT. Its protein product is CASSWLEGGFTEAFF.

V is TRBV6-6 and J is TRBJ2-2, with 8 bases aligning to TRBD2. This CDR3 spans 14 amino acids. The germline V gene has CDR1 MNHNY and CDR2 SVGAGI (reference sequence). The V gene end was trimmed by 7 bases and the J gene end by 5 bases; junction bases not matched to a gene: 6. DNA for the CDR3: TGTGCCAGCACCCCACTAGCGGTGACCGGGGAGCTGTTTTTT. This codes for CASTPLAVTGELFF.

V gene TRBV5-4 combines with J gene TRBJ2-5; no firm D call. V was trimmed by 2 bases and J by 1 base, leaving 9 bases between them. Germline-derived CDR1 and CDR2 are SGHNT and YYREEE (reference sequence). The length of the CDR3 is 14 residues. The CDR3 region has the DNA TGTGCCAGCAGCTTTTGGACGAGCCAAGAGACCCAGTACTTC. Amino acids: CASSFWTSQETQYF.

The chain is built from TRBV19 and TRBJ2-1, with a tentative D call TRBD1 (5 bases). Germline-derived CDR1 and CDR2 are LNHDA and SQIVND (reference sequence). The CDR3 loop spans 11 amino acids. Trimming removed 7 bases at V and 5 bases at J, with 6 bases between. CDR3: CASKGNNEQFF. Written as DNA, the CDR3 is TGTGCCAGTAAGGGGAACAATGAGCAGTTCTTC.

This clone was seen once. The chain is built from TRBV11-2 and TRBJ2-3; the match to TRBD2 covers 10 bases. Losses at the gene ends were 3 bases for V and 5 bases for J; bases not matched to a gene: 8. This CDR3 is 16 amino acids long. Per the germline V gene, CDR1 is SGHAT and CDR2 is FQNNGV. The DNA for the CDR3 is TGTGCCAGCAGCTTCCACACTAGCGGGAAGGTAGATACGCAGTATTTT. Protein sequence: CASSFHTSGKVDTQYF.

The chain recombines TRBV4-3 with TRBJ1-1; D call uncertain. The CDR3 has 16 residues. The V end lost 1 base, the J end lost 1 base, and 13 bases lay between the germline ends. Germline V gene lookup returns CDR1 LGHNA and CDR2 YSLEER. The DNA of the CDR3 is TGCGCCAGCAGCCAAGTGTTTCGGGGTAAGAACACTGAAGCTTTCTTT. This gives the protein CASSQVFRGKNTEAFF.

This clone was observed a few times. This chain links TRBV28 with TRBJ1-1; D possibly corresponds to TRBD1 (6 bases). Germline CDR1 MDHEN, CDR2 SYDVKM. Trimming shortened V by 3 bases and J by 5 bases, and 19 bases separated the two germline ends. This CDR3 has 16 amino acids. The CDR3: CASSFWVGRGKTEAFF. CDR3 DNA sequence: TGTGCCAGCAGTTTCTGGGTGGGCAGGGGAAAAACTGAAGCTTTCTTT.

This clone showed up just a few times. The CDR3 DNA sequence: TGTGCCAGCAGCGTAGAACAGGGCACTAACTATGGCTACACCTTC. Amino acids: CASSVEQGTNYGYTF. This rearrangement joins TRBV9 to TRBJ1-2; perhaps TRBD1 as D (6 bases). The CDR3 is 15 residues long. V was clipped by 0 bases and J by 0 bases, with 9 bases between them. Germline V gene lookup returns CDR1 SGDLS and CDR2 YYNGEE.

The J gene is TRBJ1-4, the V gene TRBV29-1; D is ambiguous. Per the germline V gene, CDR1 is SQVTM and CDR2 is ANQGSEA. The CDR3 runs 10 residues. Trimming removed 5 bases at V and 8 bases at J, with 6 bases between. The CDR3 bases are TGCAGCGTTAGGGAAGAAAAACTGTTTTTT. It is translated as CSVREEKLFF.

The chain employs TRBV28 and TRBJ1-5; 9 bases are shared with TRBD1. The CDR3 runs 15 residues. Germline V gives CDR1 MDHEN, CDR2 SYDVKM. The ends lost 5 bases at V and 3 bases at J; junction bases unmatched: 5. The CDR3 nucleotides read TGTGCCAGCAGTAGAGGGGACAGGGTCAATCAGCCCCAGCATTTT. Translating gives CASSRGDRVNQPQHF.

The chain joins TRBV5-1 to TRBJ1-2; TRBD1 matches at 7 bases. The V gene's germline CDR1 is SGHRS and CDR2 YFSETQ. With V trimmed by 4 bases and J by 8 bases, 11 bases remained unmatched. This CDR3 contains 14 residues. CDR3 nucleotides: TGCGCCAGCAGCGCACAAGACAGGGTCGGGGGCTACACCTTC. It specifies CASSAQDRVGGYTF.

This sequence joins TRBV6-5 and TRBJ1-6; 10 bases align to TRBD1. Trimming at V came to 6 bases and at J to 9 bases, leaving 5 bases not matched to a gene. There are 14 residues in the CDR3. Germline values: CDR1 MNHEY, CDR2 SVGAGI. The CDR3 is CASRDRGSGSPLHF. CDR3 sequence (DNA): TGTGCCAGCAGGGACAGGGGGTCGGGTTCACCCCTCCACTTT.

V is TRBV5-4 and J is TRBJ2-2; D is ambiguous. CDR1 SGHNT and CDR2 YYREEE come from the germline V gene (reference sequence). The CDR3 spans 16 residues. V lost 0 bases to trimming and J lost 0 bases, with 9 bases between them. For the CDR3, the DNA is TGTGCCAGCAGCTTGGGGACGCCCGCGAACACCGGGGAGCTGTTTTTT. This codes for CASSLGTPANTGELFF. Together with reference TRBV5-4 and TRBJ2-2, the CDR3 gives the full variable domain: ETGVTQSPTHLIKTRGQQVTLRCSSQSGHNTVSWYQQALGQGPQFIFQYYREEENGRGNFPPRFSGLQFPNYSSELNVNALELDDSALYLCASSLGTPANTGELFFGEGSRLTVL.

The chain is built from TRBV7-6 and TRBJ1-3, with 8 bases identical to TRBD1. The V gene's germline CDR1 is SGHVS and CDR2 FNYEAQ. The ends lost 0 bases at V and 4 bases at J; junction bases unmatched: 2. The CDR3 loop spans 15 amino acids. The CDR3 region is CASSLAQGGGNTIYF. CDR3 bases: TGTGCCAGCAGCTTAGCACAGGGGGGCGGAAACACCATATATTTT.

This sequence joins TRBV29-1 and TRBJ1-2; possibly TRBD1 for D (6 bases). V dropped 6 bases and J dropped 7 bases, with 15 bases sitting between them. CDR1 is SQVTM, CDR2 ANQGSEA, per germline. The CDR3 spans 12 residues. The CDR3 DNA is TGCAGCGTCCCGTACCAGGGGACTGGCTACACCTTC. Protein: CSVPYQGTGYTF.

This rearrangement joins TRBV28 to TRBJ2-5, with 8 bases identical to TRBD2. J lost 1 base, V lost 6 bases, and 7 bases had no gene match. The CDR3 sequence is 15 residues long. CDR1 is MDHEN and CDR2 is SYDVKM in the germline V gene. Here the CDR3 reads CASSSPTSGQETQYF. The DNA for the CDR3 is TGTGCCAGCAGCTCCCCAACTAGCGGCCAAGAGACCCAGTACTTC.

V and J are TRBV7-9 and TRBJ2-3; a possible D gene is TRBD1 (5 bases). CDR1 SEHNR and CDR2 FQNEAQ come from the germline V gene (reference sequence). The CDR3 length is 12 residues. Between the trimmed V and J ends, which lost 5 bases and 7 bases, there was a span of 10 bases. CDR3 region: CASSDSTHTQYF. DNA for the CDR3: TGTGCCAGCAGCGACAGTACTCATACGCAGTATTTT.

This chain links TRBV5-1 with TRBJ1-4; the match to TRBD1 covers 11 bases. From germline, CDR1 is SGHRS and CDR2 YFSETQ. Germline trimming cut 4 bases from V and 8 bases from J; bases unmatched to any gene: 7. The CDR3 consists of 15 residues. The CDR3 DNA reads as TGCGCCAGCAGCATCTACGGGACAGGGGGAGAAAAACTGTTTTTT. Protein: CASSIYGTGGEKLFF.

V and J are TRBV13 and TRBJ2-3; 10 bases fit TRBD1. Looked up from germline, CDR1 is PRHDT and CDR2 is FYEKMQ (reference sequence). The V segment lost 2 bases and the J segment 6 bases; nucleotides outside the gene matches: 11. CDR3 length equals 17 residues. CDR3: CASSLLGQGFSKDTQYF. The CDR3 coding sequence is TGTGCCAGCAGCTTACTGGGACAGGGGTTTTCGAAGGATACGCAGTATTTT.

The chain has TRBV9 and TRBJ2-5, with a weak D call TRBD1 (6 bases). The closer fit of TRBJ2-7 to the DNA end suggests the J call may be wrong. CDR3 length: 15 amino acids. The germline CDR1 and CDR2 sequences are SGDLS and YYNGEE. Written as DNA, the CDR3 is TGTGCCAGCAGCGTAGGCCCAGGGGCATTCTACGAGCAGTACTTC. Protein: CASSVGPGAFYEQYF.

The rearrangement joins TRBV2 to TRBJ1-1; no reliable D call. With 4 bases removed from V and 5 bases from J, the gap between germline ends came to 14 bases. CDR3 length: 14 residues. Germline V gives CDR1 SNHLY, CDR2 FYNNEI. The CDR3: CASSVERSGTEAFF. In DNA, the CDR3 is TGTGCCAGCAGTGTAGAAAGGTCCGGGACTGAAGCTTTCTTT.